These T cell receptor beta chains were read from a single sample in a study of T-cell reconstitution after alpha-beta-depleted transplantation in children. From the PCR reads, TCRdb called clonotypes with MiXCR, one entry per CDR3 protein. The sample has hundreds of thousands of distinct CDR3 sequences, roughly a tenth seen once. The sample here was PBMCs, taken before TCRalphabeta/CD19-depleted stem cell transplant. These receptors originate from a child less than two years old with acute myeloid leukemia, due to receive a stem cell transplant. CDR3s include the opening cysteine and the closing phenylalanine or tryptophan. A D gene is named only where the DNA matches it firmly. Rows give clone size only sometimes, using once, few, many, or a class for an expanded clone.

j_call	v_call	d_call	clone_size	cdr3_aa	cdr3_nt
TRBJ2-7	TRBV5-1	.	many	CASSGNVPYEQYF	TGCGCCAGCAGCGGAAACGTACCCTACGAGCAGTACTTC
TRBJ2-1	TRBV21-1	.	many	CASSKDLFRGGINNEQFF	TGTGCCAGCAGCAAAGACCTTTTCAGGGGAGGGATCAACAATGAGCAGTTCTTC
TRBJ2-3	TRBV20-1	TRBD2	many	CSARLAGGPDTQYF	TGCAGTGCTAGACTAGCGGGAGGGCCAGATACGCAGTATTTT
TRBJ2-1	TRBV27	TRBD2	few	CASSPYRGLAGASASYNEQFF	TGTGCCAGCAGTCCATACCGCGGACTAGCGGGAGCGTCAGCTTCCTACAATGAGCAGTTCTTC
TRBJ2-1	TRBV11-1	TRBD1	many	CASSFPSTGGNEQFF	TGTGCCAGCAGCTTCCCATCCACAGGGGGCAATGAGCAGTTCTTC
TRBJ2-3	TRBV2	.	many	CASSDLWVAGQDTQYF	TGTGCCAGCAGTGACCTTTGGGTGGCGGGACAAGATACGCAGTATTTT
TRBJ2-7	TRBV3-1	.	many	CASSHYEQYF	TGTGCCAGCAGCCATTACGAGCAGTACTTC
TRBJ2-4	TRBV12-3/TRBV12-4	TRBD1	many	CASSFTGDIQYF	TGTGCCAGCAGTTTCACAGGGGACATTCAGTACTTC
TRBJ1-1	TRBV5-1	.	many	CASSPGGRGTEAFF	TGCGCCAGCAGCCCCGGGGGAAGGGGCACTGAAGCTTTCTTT
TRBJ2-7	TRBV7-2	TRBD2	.	CASSLASGNSYEQYF	TGTGCCAGCAGCTTAGCTAGCGGGAACTCCTACGAGCAGTACTTC
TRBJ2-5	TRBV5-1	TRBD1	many	CASSPPQGQVRIETQYF	TGCGCCAGCAGCCCTCCTCAAGGACAGGTTCGAATAGAGACCCAGTACTTC
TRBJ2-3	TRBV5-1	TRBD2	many	CASSPMTSGSTDTQYF	TGCGCCAGCAGCCCAATGACTAGCGGGAGCACAGATACGCAGTATTTT
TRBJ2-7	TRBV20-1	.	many	CSARAVSSYEQYF	TGCAGTGCTAGAGCCGTCAGCTCCTACGAGCAGTACTTC
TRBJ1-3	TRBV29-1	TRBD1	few	CSVEDAPGQGGGNTIYF	TGCAGCGTTGAAGACGCTCCGGGACAGGGGGGAGGAAACACCATATATTTT
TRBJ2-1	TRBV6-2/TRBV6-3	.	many	CASSSVLRNSRLYNEQFF	TGTGCCAGCAGCTCTGTACTGAGGAACTCAAGGCTCTACAATGAGCAGTTCTTC
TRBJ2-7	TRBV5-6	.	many	CASSSRDNTYEQYF	TGTGCCAGCTCCTCGAGGGACAACACCTACGAGCAGTACTTC
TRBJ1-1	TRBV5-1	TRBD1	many	CASSPDPGGHTEAFF	TGCGCCAGCAGCCCGGACCCAGGGGGACACACTGAAGCTTTCTTT
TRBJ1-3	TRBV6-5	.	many	CASSTTDGNTIYF	TGTGCCAGCAGTACCACCGACGGAAACACCATATATTTT
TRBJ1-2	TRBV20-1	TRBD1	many	CSARQGALLGYTF	TGCAGTGCAAGACAGGGGGCTCTTCTTGGCTACACCTTC
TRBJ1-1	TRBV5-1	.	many	CASRPIGTPNTEAFF	TGCGCCAGCAGGCCGATAGGGACACCGAACACTGAAGCTTTCTTT
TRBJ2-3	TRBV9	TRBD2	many	CASSDVSGRIADTQYF	TGTGCCAGCAGCGATGTTAGCGGGAGAATAGCAGATACACAGTATTTT
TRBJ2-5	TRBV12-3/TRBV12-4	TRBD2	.	CASSLTSGGQETQYF	TGTGCCAGCAGTTTGACTAGCGGGGGTCAAGAGACCCAGTACTTC
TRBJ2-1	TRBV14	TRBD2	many	CASSSGLAVAYNEQFF	TGTGCCAGCAGCTCAGGACTAGCGGTCGCCTACAATGAGCAGTTCTTC
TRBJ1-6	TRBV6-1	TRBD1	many	CASSPQGGYSPLHF	TGTGCCAGCAGTCCACAGGGGGGATACTCACCCCTCCACTTT
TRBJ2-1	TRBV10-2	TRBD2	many	CASSERRGGYNEQFF	TGCGCCAGCAGTGAACGACGGGGGGGCTACAATGAGCAGTTCTTC
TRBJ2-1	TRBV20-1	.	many	CSARDGGWALLYNEQFF	TGCAGTGCTAGAGATGGGGGGTGGGCGCTGCTTTACAATGAGCAGTTCTTC
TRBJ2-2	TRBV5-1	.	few	CASNGDSNTGELFF	TGCGCCAGCAACGGGGATTCGAACACCGGGGAGCTGTTTTTT
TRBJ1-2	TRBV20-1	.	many	CSAIAPRGVGYTF	TGCAGTGCTATCGCTCCGAGAGGGGTTGGCTACACCTTC
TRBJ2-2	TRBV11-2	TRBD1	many	CASSPGTGVRGELFF	TGTGCCAGCAGCCCCGGGACAGGGGTTCGCGGGGAGCTGTTTTTT
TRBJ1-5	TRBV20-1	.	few	CSARGGGGQPQHF	TGCAGTGCTAGAGGAGGGGGAGGTCAGCCCCAGCATTTT
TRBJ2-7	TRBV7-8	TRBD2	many	CASSLPTSGSLYEQYF	TGTGCCAGCAGCCTTCCGACTAGCGGGAGTTTATACGAGCAGTACTTC
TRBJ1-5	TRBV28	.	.	CASTKGGPQHF	TGTGCCAGCACCAAGGGAGGGCCCCAGCATTTT
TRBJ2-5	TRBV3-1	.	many	CASSPRVLGEETQYF	TGTGCCAGCAGCCCCAGGGTTCTGGGGGAAGAGACCCAGTACTTC
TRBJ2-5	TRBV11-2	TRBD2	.	CASSLTSGRFETQYF	TGTGCCAGCAGCTTGACTAGCGGGAGGTTTGAGACCCAGTACTTC
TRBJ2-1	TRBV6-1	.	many	CASSGGRTQGSYNEQFF	TGTGCCAGCAGTGGTGGACGGACCCAGGGCTCCTACAATGAGCAGTTCTTC
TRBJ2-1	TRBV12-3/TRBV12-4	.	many	CASSLLGTYNEQFF	TGTGCCAGCAGTTTACTCGGGACTTACAATGAGCAGTTCTTC
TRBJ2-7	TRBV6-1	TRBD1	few	CAPPAGQGSYEQYF	TGTGCCCCCCCCGCTGGACAGGGTTCCTACGAGCAGTACTTC
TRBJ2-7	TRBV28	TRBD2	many	CASSYPGGRLEQYF	TGTGCCAGCAGTTACCCGGGAGGGCGGCTCGAGCAGTACTTC
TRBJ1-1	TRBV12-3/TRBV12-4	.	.	CASSQNPSPNTEAFF	TGTGCCAGCAGTCAGAACCCCTCCCCGAACACTGAAGCTTTCTTT
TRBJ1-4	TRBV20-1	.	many	CSARGHRGVTNEKLFF	TGCAGTGCTAGAGGGCACAGAGGGGTGACTAATGAAAAACTGTTTTTT
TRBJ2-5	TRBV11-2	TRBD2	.	CASSEGTGLAGQETQYF	TGTGCCAGCAGCGAGGGAACGGGACTAGCGGGACAAGAGACCCAGTACTTC
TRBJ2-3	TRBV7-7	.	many	CASSLGPGKLTDTQYF	TGTGCCAGCAGCTTAGGGCCGGGGAAACTCACAGATACGCAGTATTTT
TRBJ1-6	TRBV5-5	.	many	CASSYNTESNSPLHF	TGTGCCAGCAGTTATAACACCGAGTCGAATTCACCCCTCCACTTT
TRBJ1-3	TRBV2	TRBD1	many	CASLAPGTGRPGNTIYF	TGTGCCAGCCTAGCCCCCGGGACAGGGCGCCCTGGAAACACCATATATTTT
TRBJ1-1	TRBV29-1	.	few	CSAAGPSGTEAFF	TGCAGCGCCGCGGGGCCTAGTGGCACTGAAGCTTTCTTT
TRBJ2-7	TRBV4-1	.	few	CASSHETGRPELYEQYF	TGCGCCAGCAGCCACGAAACGGGACGGCCCGAATTATACGAGCAGTACTTC
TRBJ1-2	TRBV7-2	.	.	CASSLVGGEYGYTF	TGTGCCAGCAGCTTAGTTGGGGGGGAATATGGCTACACCTTC
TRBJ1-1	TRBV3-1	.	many	CASSHRNQRLNTEAFF	TGTGCCAGCAGCCACAGGAACCAGCGATTGAACACTGAAGCTTTCTTT
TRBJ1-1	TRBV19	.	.	CASRTPRLGTEAFF	TGTGCCAGTAGGACCCCTCGTCTGGGCACTGAAGCTTTCTTT
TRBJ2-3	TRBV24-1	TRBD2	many	CATSEGTSGIGDTQYF	TGTGCCACCAGTGAAGGGACTAGCGGGATCGGAGATACGCAGTATTTT
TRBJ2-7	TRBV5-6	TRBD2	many	CASSWGWGSSGYEQYF	TGTGCCAGCAGCTGGGGATGGGGGAGTAGCGGGTACGAGCAGTACTTC
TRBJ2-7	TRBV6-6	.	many	CASKMDPTYEQYF	TGTGCCAGCAAGATGGACCCCACCTACGAGCAGTACTTC
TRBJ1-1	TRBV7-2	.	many	CASSLVGMGDTEAFF	TGTGCCAGCAGCTTAGTAGGCATGGGGGACACTGAAGCTTTCTTT
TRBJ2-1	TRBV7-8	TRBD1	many	CASSLDRGLNEQFF	TGTGCCAGCAGCTTAGACAGGGGGCTAAATGAGCAGTTCTTC
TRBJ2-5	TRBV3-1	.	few	CASSPRDQHRETQYF	TGTGCCAGCAGCCCCCGGGACCAACACCGGGAGACCCAGTACTTC
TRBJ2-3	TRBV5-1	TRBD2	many	CASSFGLAGFRTDTQYF	TGCGCCAGCAGCTTCGGACTAGCGGGGTTTCGCACAGATACGCAGTATTTT
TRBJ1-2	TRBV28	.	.	CASSLGGGNYGYTF	TGTGCCAGCAGTTTGGGGGGGGGGAACTATGGCTACACCTTC
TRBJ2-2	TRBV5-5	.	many	CASSFLGLNTGELFF	TGTGCCAGCAGCTTTCTGGGGCTAAACACCGGGGAGCTGTTTTTT
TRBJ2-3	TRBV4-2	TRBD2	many	CASSPLGLAPTDTQYF	TGTGCCAGCAGCCCCTTGGGACTAGCGCCGACAGATACGCAGTATTTT
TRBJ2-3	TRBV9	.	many	CASSVVGHGSDTQYF	TGTGCCAGCAGCGTAGTTGGACACGGCTCAGATACGCAGTATTTT